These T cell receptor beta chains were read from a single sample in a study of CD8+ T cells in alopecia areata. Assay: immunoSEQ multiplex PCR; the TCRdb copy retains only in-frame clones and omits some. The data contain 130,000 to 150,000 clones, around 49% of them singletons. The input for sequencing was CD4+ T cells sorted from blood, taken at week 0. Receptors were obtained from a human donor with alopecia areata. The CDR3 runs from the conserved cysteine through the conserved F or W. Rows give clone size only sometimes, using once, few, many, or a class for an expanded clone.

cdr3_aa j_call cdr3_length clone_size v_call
CASSFKTGAYEQYF TRBJ2-7 14 . TRBV7-8
CSVARGTTNEKLFF TRBJ1-4 14 . TRBV29-1
CASRRGGTDSGEQYF TRBJ2-7 15 . TRBV10-2
CASSRHQAREQYF TRBJ2-7 13 few TRBV27
CASRRSTGPNTEAFF TRBJ1-1 15 . TRBV9
CAWNAGSPNQPQHF TRBJ1-5 14 . TRBV30
CATSKTSLETQYF TRBJ2-5 13 . TRBV15
CASSKRTSGMGDEQFF TRBJ2-1 16 . TRBV11-1
CAWSGQGWDPQHF TRBJ1-5 13 . TRBV30
CATRRDRSSYEQYF TRBJ2-7 14 few TRBV2
CASSGLAGPGYF TRBJ2-5 12 . TRBV6-1
CASSRREVNEQFF TRBJ2-1 13 few TRBV14
CASSLIGRNIQYF TRBJ2-4 13 few TRBV7-2
CASRIQGNQYEQYF TRBJ2-7 14 . TRBV6-5
CSVALGAAETQYF TRBJ2-5 13 . TRBV29-1
CASSIGSGRRQETQYF TRBJ2-5 16 few TRBV19
CASSVPPGLAGAYEQYF TRBJ2-7 17 . TRBV7-2
CASSDRGKEQPQHF TRBJ1-5 14 . TRBV2
CSVRGVLHTHTQYF TRBJ2-3 14 . TRBV29-1
CAWSFANTEAFF TRBJ1-1 12 . TRBV30
CSVGWRDEQFF TRBJ2-1 11 . TRBV29-1
CSVVASGLITGELFF TRBJ2-2 15 . TRBV29-1
CAWKGTQFSYEQYF TRBJ2-7 14 . TRBV30
CASSYSGGGGENFLF TRBJ2-7 15 . TRBV6-5
CASSRRGESSYEQYF TRBJ2-7 15 . TRBV7-2
CSARDLEQFF TRBJ2-1 10 . TRBV20-1
CASSLPGEAYEQYF TRBJ2-7 14 . TRBV5-6
CASSKFLTSGRGNEQFF TRBJ2-1 17 . TRBV19
CSVDSGTGIHEQYF TRBJ2-7 14 . TRBV29-1
CASRQDPQRHYLYEQYF TRBJ2-7 17 few TRBV28
CASKRTSSYEQYF TRBJ2-7 13 . TRBV6-5
CASSTLLTENTEAFF TRBJ1-1 15 few TRBV5-1
CASSYRADEQYF TRBJ2-7 12 . TRBV6-6
CASSTGQATNTGELFF TRBJ2-2 16 . TRBV9
CASSARGQNTEAFF TRBJ1-1 14 . TRBV9
CASSGKQGVEQYF TRBJ2-7 13 few TRBV7-2
CSVVGLAGSNEQFF TRBJ2-1 14 . TRBV29-1
CASSDRYNEQFF TRBJ2-1 12 . TRBV25-1
CSVVVGANQPQHF TRBJ1-5 13 . TRBV29-1
CSVDSLGSPRGCTF TRBJ1-2 14 few TRBV29-1
CSARPKLF TRBJ2-1 8 . TRBV20-1
CASSLGGRTEQYF TRBJ2-7 13 . TRBV5-1
CASSQGEDTQYF TRBJ2-3 12 . TRBV18
CASSLDDRSEQYF TRBJ2-7 13 few TRBV7-2
CASSQTGGRRETQYF TRBJ2-5 15 few TRBV14
CAWTDGTQGYTF TRBJ1-2 12 . TRBV30
CSVVIEQETQYF TRBJ2-5 12 . TRBV29-1
CASSMGKPTGNTGELFF TRBJ2-2 17 . TRBV19
CASRVGTINYGYTF TRBJ1-2 14 . TRBV28
CASSDWPPGGDTQYF TRBJ2-3 15 . TRBV27
CASSYGQGSDIQYF TRBJ2-4 14 few TRBV6-6
CAWSVLRKLAGARNEQFF TRBJ2-1 18 . TRBV30
CSVVRWGTEAFF TRBJ1-1 12 . TRBV29-1
CASRPTGAEKLFF TRBJ1-4 13 . TRBV7-2
CASSFGYEQYF TRBJ2-7 11 few TRBV28
CASSLEALDTDTQYF TRBJ2-3 15 . TRBV9
CAGAGTMSYNEQFF TRBJ2-1 14 . TRBV2
CASSNLPQPQHF TRBJ1-5 12 once TRBV19
CASSLDGSVGGYTF TRBJ1-2 14 few TRBV5-1
CASSLAGTAAYEQYF TRBJ2-7 15 many TRBV5-1